The clone carrying this TCR beta chain was seen only once. The data were obtained in a study of OX40 agonist ivuxolimab in advanced cancers. Collection of blood occurred at baseline, at cycle 4 day 1, and at cycle 7 day 1. Clones were read by immunoSEQ multiplex PCR, and TCRdb kept only the in-frame ones, dropping some. The sample lists 80,000 or so clones, just under 95% occurring once. Germline CDR1 is SGHRS and CDR2 is YFSETQ. This CDR3 has 17 amino acids. The junction had 16 bases not matched to a gene; V was cut back by 4 bases and J by 5 bases. The V and J genes are TRBV5-1 and TRBJ2-5, with 8 bases identical to TRBD2. Source: CD4+ or CD8+ T cells sorted from blood, taken in a trial of the OX40 agonist ivuxolimab. This clonotype originated in an adult with an advanced solid tumor such as melanoma, head and neck, liver or kidney cancer. As DNA, the CDR3 is TGCGCCAGCAGCCCAAACCACGGGAGGGCCACATACGAGACCCAGTACTTC. Residues: CASSPNHGRATYETQYF.